This TCR beta chain was retrieved from a study of blood T cell repertoires in COVID-19. About the research overall: Collection of acute and convalescent COVID-19 samples took place in the United States, Italy and Spain.

Produced via immunoSEQ multiplex PCR; TCRdb's table is partial and in-frame only. The sample carries approximately 150,000 clones, more than 85% recorded once. Deletions cut 5 bases from V and 0 bases from J, with 7 bases between. CDR3 length: 13 residues. The germline gives CDR1 LNHDA, CDR2 SQIVND (reference sequence). This TCR derives from a woman aged 55-70 years with COVID-19, enrolled during active disease. Sequenced: peripheral blood. The rearrangement links TRBV19 to TRBJ1-1; D remains unclear. The CDR3 bases are TGTGCCAGTAGTGCGGTTATGAACACTGAAGCTTTCTTT. Its translation is CASSAVMNTEAFF.